This passage covers 27 T cell receptor beta chains from one sample sequenced in a study of blood T cell repertoires in COVID-19. Assay: immunoSEQ multiplex PCR; the TCRdb copy retains only in-frame clones and omits some. Here the sample spans about 160,000 clones, under 90% being singletons. The sample taken for sequencing was peripheral blood. The source is a woman of 80 years or more with active or convalescent COVID-19.

This sequence joins TRBV20-1 and TRBJ2-2, with a tentative D call TRBD2 (5 bases). This CDR3 is built from 14 residues. The V end was cut by 3 bases, the J end by 2 bases, with 10 bases between. The germline CDR1 and CDR2 sequences are DFQATT and SNEGSKA (reference sequence). CDR3 region: CSASSGLNTGELFF. Here the CDR3 DNA reads TGCAGTGCTAGTTCTGGACTCAACACCGGGGAGCTGTTTTTT.

CDR3 coding DNA: TGTGCCAGCAGCTCGAAATCGGGTCAATACAATGAGCAGTTCTTC. Translating it yields CASSSKSGQYNEQFF. The genes are TRBV7-9 and TRBJ2-1, with D unclear. Germline V gene data show CDR1 as SEHNR and CDR2 as FQNEAQ (reference sequence). The CDR3 spans 15 residues. The V gene lost 4 bases and the J gene lost 4 bases, with 14 bases spanning the gap.

In regard to this clone: This CDR3 is also generated by other DNA sequences in the sample. This chain uses TRBV4-1 with TRBJ1-2; TRBD1 is a possible D gene (6 bases). This CDR3 spans 14 amino acids. Per the germline V gene, CDR1 is MGHRA and CDR2 is YSYEKL. With 0 bases removed from V and 2 bases from J, the gap between germline ends came to 7 bases. CDR3 coding DNA: TGCGCCAGCAGCCAAGAAGGACAGAACTATGGCTACACCTTC. This translates into CASSQEGQNYGYTF.

The chain employs TRBV19 and TRBJ2-3; no clear D. The CDR3 consists of 12 residues. V lost 4 bases to trimming and J lost 3 bases, with 5 bases between them. Germline loops: CDR1 LNHDA, CDR2 SQIVND (reference sequence). CDR3 sequence: CASSSNTDTQYF. The CDR3 nucleotides read TGTGCCAGTAGTAGTAATACAGATACGCAGTATTTT.

The CDR3 DNA follows: TGTGCCAGCAGCCAACTACTAGCGGGTACCCACCAAGAGACCCAGTACTTC. This encodes CASSQLLAGTHQETQYF. The V and J genes are TRBV3-1 (or the pseudogene TRBV3-2) and TRBJ2-5; 9 nucleotides line up with TRBD2. J gave up 0 bases and V 2 bases, and 7 bases lay outside the gene matches. Germline-derived CDR1 and CDR2 are LGHDT and YNNKEL (reference sequence). The CDR3 runs to 17 residues.

This clone was seen once. The V call is TRBV6-5, the J call TRBJ1-5; D call uncertain. CDR3 size: 13 residues. Germline CDR1 MNHEY, CDR2 SVGAGI. Deletions cut 2 bases from V and 3 bases from J, with 5 bases between. The CDR3 loop reads CASSYTLNQPQHF. CDR3 DNA sequence: TGTGCCAGCAGTTACACTCTCAATCAGCCCCAGCATTTT.

This clone showed up just a few times. Within the sample, other DNA sequences also encode this same CDR3. The V and J genes are TRBV5-1 and TRBJ1-1, with TRBD1 as a possible D gene (6 bases). The length of the CDR3 is 11 residues. Germline V gives CDR1 SGHRS, CDR2 YFSETQ. V was clipped by 8 bases and J by 5 bases, with 10 bases between them. The CDR3 protein is CASTGQTEAFF. In DNA, the CDR3 is TGCGCCAGTACAGGGCAAACTGAAGCTTTCTTT.

This chain links TRBV7-8 with TRBJ2-1, with D perhaps matching TRBD2 (6 bases). In germline, CDR1 is SGHVS, CDR2 FQNEAQ. The CDR3 has 15 amino acids. Trimming shortened V by 3 bases and J by 0 bases, and 9 bases separated the two germline ends. CDR3: CASSLDGSSYNEQFF. DNA for the CDR3: TGTGCCAGCAGCTTGGACGGGAGCTCCTACAATGAGCAGTTCTTC.

The chain carries TRBV19 and TRBJ2-7; 7 bases are shared with TRBD2. The CDR3 contains 14 residues. V lost 3 bases, J lost 6 bases, and 8 bases stayed unmatched. The germline CDR1 and CDR2 sequences are LNHDA and SQIVND (reference sequence). CDR3 bases: TGTGCCAGTAGTATGTTTGCGGGAGTGCTCGAGCAGTACTTC. Protein product: CASSMFAGVLEQYF.

The chain uses TRBV28 and TRBJ1-2; D call uncertain. CDR1 and CDR2 from the germline V gene are MDHEN and SYDVKM. The CDR3 runs to 14 residues. V shed 7 bases and J shed 4 bases, with 16 bases lying between them. The CDR3 DNA is TGTGCCAGCATTTCCGCCCCAGCGATCTATGGCTACACCTTC. Encoded protein: CASISAPAIYGYTF.

This chain joins TRBV19 and TRBJ2-7; TRBD1 matches at 10 bases. CDR1 LNHDA and CDR2 SQIVND come from the germline V gene (reference sequence). The CDR3 consists of 16 residues. The ends lost 3 bases at V and 3 bases at J; junction bases unmatched: 8. The CDR3 reads CASSISPTGGVYEQYF. As DNA, the CDR3 is TGTGCCAGTAGTATTTCCCCGACAGGGGGCGTCTACGAGCAGTACTTC.

Of note for this clone: A read error may account for a junction end that differs from germline. The rearrangement uses TRBV19 and TRBJ2-2; 9 bases match TRBD1. Looked up from germline, CDR1 is LNHDA and CDR2 is SQIVND (reference sequence). This CDR3 is 14 amino acids long. The CDR3 sequence: CAISGTGNAGELFF. The CDR3, as DNA: TGTGCCATTTCCGGGACAGGGAACGCCGGGGAGCTGTTTTTT.

V gene TRBV3-1 (or the pseudogene TRBV3-2) combines with J gene TRBJ2-3; 11 positions agree with TRBD2. This CDR3 region has 17 residues. Germline V lookup: CDR1 LGHDT, CDR2 YNNKEL (reference sequence). V trimming: 3 bases; J trimming: 0 bases; junction bases outside the gene matches: 5. The CDR3 region has the DNA TGTGCCAGCAGCCAGGAGAGACTAGCGGGGAGCACAGATACGCAGTATTTT. It codes for CASSQERLAGSTDTQYF.

V is TRBV5-4 and J is TRBJ2-3, with 9 bases that match TRBD2. The junction had 9 bases not matched to a gene; V was cut back by 4 bases and J by 6 bases. Germline V CDR1 and CDR2: SGHNT, YYREEE (reference sequence). The CDR3 is made up of 15 amino acids. The CDR3 reads CASSRTGTSSDTQYF. The CDR3 DNA follows: TGTGCCAGCAGCAGAACCGGGACTAGCTCGGATACGCAGTATTTT. The entire variable domain, with the rest obtained from reference TRBV5-4 and TRBJ2-3, is as follows: ETGVTQSPTHLIKTRGQQVTLRCSSQSGHNTVSWYQQALGQGPQFIFQYYREEENGRGNFPPRFSGLQFPNYSSELNVNALELDDSALYLCASSRTGTSSDTQYFGPGTRLTVL.

The V and J genes are TRBV19 and TRBJ2-3; 8 nucleotides line up with TRBD2. The CDR3 is 15 amino acids. V was pared by 5 bases and J by 10 bases, with 14 bases of the junction left unmatched. Per germline, CDR1 LNHDA and CDR2 SQIVND (reference sequence). The CDR3 sequence is CASSPGPGGRFAQYF. CDR3 coding DNA: TGTGCCAGTAGTCCAGGTCCGGGGGGGCGGTTCGCGCAGTATTTT. Full variable domain (remainder filled in from reference TRBV19 and TRBJ2-3): DGGITQSPKYLFRKEGQNVTLSCEQNLNHDAMYWYRQDPGQGLRLIYYSQIVNDFQKGDIAEGYSVSREKKESFPLTVTSAQKNPTAFYLCASSPGPGGRFAQYFGPGTRLTVL.

This clone was seen a single time. The chain couples TRBV7-9 to TRBJ1-6; D uncertain. CDR3 size: 12 residues. Trimming left V 4 bases short and J 6 bases short, with 4 bases between. Germline-derived CDR1 and CDR2 are SEHNR and FQNEAQ (reference sequence). The CDR3 is CASSSSNSPLHF. CDR3 DNA sequence: TGTGCCAGCAGCTCCAGTAATTCACCCCTCCACTTT.

The chain links TRBV18 to TRBJ1-3, with D possibly being TRBD1 (6 bases). Trimming left V 3 bases short and J 0 bases short, with 18 bases between. CDR1 is KGHSH, CDR2 LQKENI, per germline. There are 18 residues in the CDR3. CDR3 sequence: CASSPSYGQPGSGNTIYF. As DNA, the CDR3 is TGTGCCAGCTCACCTTCTTACGGACAGCCAGGCTCTGGAAACACCATATATTTT.

J is TRBJ1-5 and V is TRBV5-1, with 9 bases matching TRBD1. The CDR3 is 15 residues long. Trimming took 4 bases from V and 3 from J; bases not matched to a gene: 5. Germline values: CDR1 SGHRS, CDR2 YFSETQ. The CDR3 loop is CASSLTGGYNQPQHF. DNA of the CDR3: TGCGCCAGCAGCCTTACAGGGGGCTACAATCAGCCCCAGCATTTT.

This clone has a single count. CDR3 loop: CASSSPTGGRQPQHF. The CDR3 DNA follows: TGTGCCAGCAGTTCACCGACAGGGGGCCGGCAGCCCCAGCATTTT. The gene calls are TRBV28 and TRBJ1-5, with TRBD1 matching 10 bases. Germline V lookup: CDR1 MDHEN, CDR2 SYDVKM. V shed 4 bases and J 7 bases; nucleotides not matched to a gene: 7. This CDR3 is 15 amino acids long.

The chain is built from TRBV7-8 and TRBJ1-1; D might be TRBD1 (5 bases). This CDR3 has 15 residues. Per the germline V gene, CDR1 is SGHVS and CDR2 is FQNEAQ. Trimming took 1 base from V and 2 from J, leaving 11 bases between them. The CDR3 DNA sequence: TGTGCCAGCAGCTTAGTCAGGGCCCTTAACACTGAAGCTTTCTTT. Translated: CASSLVRALNTEAFF.

This chain joins TRBV12-3 or TRBV12-4 and TRBJ2-5; TRBD1 is a possible D gene (5 bases). The CDR3 totals 13 residues. Trimming cost V 5 bases and J 4 bases, with 11 bases left between them. This chain's CDR3 is CASSPDSTETQYF. In DNA form, the CDR3 reads TGTGCCAGCAGTCCTGACAGTACAGAGACCCAGTACTTC.

The gene calls are TRBV4-1 and TRBJ2-5, with D possibly being TRBD2 (5 bases). Germline V CDR1 and CDR2: MGHRA, YSYEKL. This CDR3 has 17 amino acids. The V gene lost 1 base and the J gene lost 4 bases, with 19 bases spanning the gap. As DNA, the CDR3 is TGCGCCAGCAGCCAAGGTATACGCAGGAGGCTAGGAGAGACCCAGTACTTC. It codes for CASSQGIRRRLGETQYF.

The V gene is TRBV2, the J gene TRBJ1-5, with D tentatively TRBD1 (5 bases). The CDR3 runs to 12 residues. Trimming pared 4 bases from V and 11 bases from J, leaving 12 bases between. Germline V gives CDR1 SNHLY, CDR2 FYNNEI. CDR3 residues: CASSVDIRAQHF. DNA of the CDR3: TGTGCCAGCAGTGTGGACATTCGGGCCCAGCATTTT.

This clone came up a few times. The CDR3 protein is CASSLPPGTQETQYF. CDR3 DNA sequence: TGTGCCAGCAGCCTTCCCCCGGGGACTCAAGAGACCCAGTACTTC. J is TRBJ2-5 and V is TRBV7-9; tentative D call: TRBD2 (6 bases). Trimming left V 5 bases short and J 2 bases short, with 15 bases between. The CDR3 extends over 15 amino acids. Germline lookup yields CDR1 SEHNR and CDR2 FQNEAQ (reference sequence).

Turning to this clone: Different DNA sequences within this sample yield the same CDR3. The rearrangement joins TRBV19 to TRBJ2-2; D may be TRBD2 (5 bases). This CDR3 contains 13 residues. V gave up 7 bases and J gave up 3 bases, with 9 bases separating them. Germline V gene sequence: CDR1 LNHDA, CDR2 SQIVND (reference sequence). DNA of the CDR3: TGTGCCAGTAATCGGGGTTACACCGGGGAGCTGTTTTTT. Encoded protein: CASNRGYTGELFF.

The chain has TRBV14 and TRBJ2-4; maybe TRBD1 (5 bases). The CDR3 is 12 amino acids. Germline CDR1 is SGHDN and CDR2 is FVKESK. Trimming removed 0 bases from V and 11 bases from J, with 8 bases in between. This chain's CDR3 is CASSQDRVLQYF. In DNA, the CDR3 is TGTGCCAGCAGCCAAGACAGGGTCCTTCAGTACTTC.

This sequence joins TRBV2 and TRBJ2-4, with 7 bases that match TRBD2. The CDR3 loop spans 14 amino acids. The germline V gene encodes CDR1 SNHLY and CDR2 FYNNEI. Trimming removed 11 bases from V and 1 base from J; junction bases left unmatched: 8. The CDR3 bases are TGTGCCGCCGGGGGGAGCGGGGCCAAAAACATTCAGTACTTC. It specifies CAAGGSGAKNIQYF.